The source of this T cell receptor (beta chain) is a study of graft-versus-host responses after intestinal transplantation. The repertoire was sequenced with immunoSEQ multiplex PCR; TCRdb's copy has only in-frame clones and lacks some. This sample has fewer than 150,000 clones; around 90% occur once, and the top ten carry over 0.15%. The V and J ends lost 2 bases and 1 base respectively, with 9 bases between them. The CDR3 length is 14 residues. The V gene's germline CDR1 is WSHSY and CDR2 SAAADI. Details on this clone: Its target is not known.

Sequencing was performed on unstimulated CD4+ T cells sorted from spleen or lymph node cells, taken before intestinal transplant. The origin of this receptor is a human donor who received an intestinal transplant. V gene TRBV10-2 combines with J gene TRBJ2-7; D remains unclear. CDR3 sequence: CASSEAAWSYEQYF. The CDR3 DNA is TGCGCCAGCAGTGAGGCGGCCTGGTCCTACGAGCAGTACTTC.